A single sample gave rise to the 21 T cell receptor beta chains below, sequenced in a study of identical twins. TCRdb passed the 5' RACE reads through MiXCR, listing each CDR3 protein once. The sample consists of 460,000 or so distinct CDR3 sequences, approximately 14% of them appearing once. The sample was also linked to a second study, of yellow fever vaccine responses in identical twins.

The source material was CD4+ T cells sorted from blood. These receptors were collected from a young woman in good health.

In this sample, this clonotype turned up a few times. This sequence joins TRBV28 and TRBJ2-5, with 12 bases lining up with TRBD1. This CDR3 is built from 16 residues. V lost 1 base and J lost 4; bases outside the gene matches: 4. Germline CDR1 MDHEN, CDR2 SYDVKM. DNA for the CDR3: TGTGCCAGCAGTTTATCGGGACAGGGGGCTGGAGAGACCCAGTACTTC. Translation: CASSLSGQGAGETQYF.

This clonotype has a handful of counts. The chain links TRBV5-5 to TRBJ2-2, with TRBD1 identical over 11 bases. The CDR3 spans 16 residues. The J segment lost 7 bases and the V segment lost 4 bases, leaving 9 bases of the junction unmatched. The germline CDR1 and CDR2 sequences are SGHKS and YYEKEE (reference sequence). The DNA for the CDR3 is TGTGCCAGCAGCGCCTATGGGACAGGGGGTTTCGGGGAGCTGTTTTTT. Its protein is CASSAYGTGGFGELFF.

This sequence joins TRBV5-5 and TRBJ1-1; 12 nucleotides match TRBD1. CDR1 SGHKS and CDR2 YYEKEE come from the germline V gene (reference sequence). V lost 2 bases to trimming and J lost 3 bases; unmatched junction nucleotides: 5. CDR3 length: 16 amino acids. CDR3 amino acids: CASSFPGQGADTEAFF. CDR3 bases: TGTGCCAGCAGCTTCCCGGGACAGGGGGCCGACACTGAAGCTTTCTTT.

This rearrangement joins TRBV20-1 to TRBJ2-7; 11 bases fit TRBD2. Germline V gene lookup returns CDR1 DFQATT and CDR2 SNEGSKA (reference sequence). The ends lost 0 bases at V and 5 bases at J; junction bases unmatched: 3. The CDR3 runs 14 residues. The CDR3 sequence: CSARDVGLADEQYF. The DNA for the CDR3 is TGCAGTGCTAGAGATGTGGGACTAGCGGACGAGCAGTACTTC.

The chain employs TRBV5-1 and TRBJ1-2; 9 bases are shared with TRBD1. The germline CDR1 and CDR2 sequences are SGHRS and YFSETQ. The CDR3 is made up of 15 amino acids. Trimming removed 4 bases from V and 7 bases from J; junction bases left unmatched: 11. The CDR3 here is CASSIGQGPLVGYTF. The CDR3 coding sequence is TGCGCCAGCAGCATAGGACAGGGGCCACTGGTTGGCTACACCTTC.

This clonotype was seen repeatedly, ten times or more. V and J are TRBV2 and TRBJ2-7; D may correspond to TRBD1 or TRBD2 (6 bases each). Germline loops: CDR1 SNHLY, CDR2 FYNNEI. V gave up 3 bases and J gave up 6 bases, with 15 bases separating them. The CDR3 has 14 residues. The CDR3 reads CASSDPGAPSEQYF. CDR3 nucleotide sequence: TGTGCCAGCAGTGACCCGGGGGCCCCTTCCGAGCAGTACTTC.

The chain joins TRBV4-2 to TRBJ2-5, with 9 bases that match TRBD2. The CDR3 length is 15 residues. The V segment lost 4 bases and the J segment 4 bases; nucleotides outside the gene matches: 7. Germline V gene data show CDR1 as LGHNA and CDR2 as YNFKEQ. The DNA of the CDR3 is TGTGCCAGCAGCCGCCTTAGCGGGAGCGTAGAGACCCAGTACTTC. Its translation is CASSRLSGSVETQYF.

This clonotype was seen only a few times. This sequence joins TRBV7-2 and TRBJ2-5; 7 bases map to TRBD2. V dropped 5 bases and J dropped 5; count of bases not matched to a gene: 8. The CDR3 is made up of 14 amino acids. Germline lookup yields CDR1 SGHTA and CDR2 FQGNSA. CDR3 coding DNA: TGTGCCAGCAGCGGGACTACCCCAAGGGAGACCCAGTACTTC. Translating gives CASSGTTPRETQYF.

J is TRBJ2-2 and V is TRBV7-9; the D gene is possibly TRBD1 (6 bases). Trimming left V 8 bases short and J 4 bases short, with 14 bases between. The V gene's germline CDR1 is SEHNR and CDR2 FQNEAQ (reference sequence). The CDR3 has 14 amino acids. In DNA form, the CDR3 reads TGTGCCAGCTACTATGGACAGTCCACCGGGGAGCTGTTTTTT. Translating gives CASYYGQSTGELFF.

The chain carries TRBV20-1 and TRBJ2-3; TRBD1 might be the D (6 bases). Germline V gives CDR1 DFQATT, CDR2 SNEGSKA (reference sequence). V was cut by 2 bases and J by 1 base, with 7 bases left in between. This CDR3 comprises 13 residues. DNA of the CDR3: TGCAGTGCTAGAAAGGGGGGCACAGATACGCAGTATTTT. Encoded protein: CSARKGGTDTQYF.

This clonotype showed up just a few times. The chain employs TRBV7-9 and TRBJ2-3; D tentatively reads TRBD1 or TRBD2 (6 bases each). The germline gives CDR1 SEHNR, CDR2 FQNEAQ (reference sequence). The CDR3 loop spans 15 amino acids. The V end was cut by 2 bases, the J end by 0 bases, with 9 bases between. For the CDR3, the DNA is TGTGCCAGCAGCTTACAGGGGACTAGCACAGATACGCAGTATTTT. Its protein product is CASSLQGTSTDTQYF.

This chain connects TRBV20-1 to TRBJ2-7; no clear D gene. CDR3 length: 13 residues. CDR1 is DFQATT, CDR2 SNEGSKA, per germline (reference sequence). Trimming stripped 3 bases from V and 2 bases from J, with 11 bases between. The CDR3 loop reads CSASGPLTYEQYF. The CDR3 bases are TGCAGTGCTAGCGGCCCTTTGACCTACGAGCAGTACTTC.

In this sample, this clonotype turned up many times. The chain uses TRBV5-1 and TRBJ2-5, with a tentative D call TRBD2 (5 bases). There are 14 residues in the CDR3. Trimming left V 2 bases short and J 3 bases short, with 11 bases between. CDR1 is SGHRS and CDR2 is YFSETQ in the germline V gene. The CDR3 DNA sequence: TGCGCCAGCAGCTTCAGTACGGGGAAAGAGACCCAGTACTTC. This sequence encodes CASSFSTGKETQYF. The entire variable domain, with the rest obtained from reference TRBV5-1 and TRBJ2-5, is as follows: KAGVTQTPRYLIKTRGQQVTLSCSPISGHRSVSWYQQTPGQGLQFLFEYFSETQRNKGNFPGRFSGRQFSNSRSEMNVSTLELGDSALYLCASSFSTGKETQYFGPGTRLLVL.

The chain links TRBV7-8 to TRBJ2-3; D not resolved. The CDR3 is made up of 14 amino acids. Germline values: CDR1 SGHVS, CDR2 FQNEAQ. Trimming shortened V by 1 base and J by 7 bases, and 12 bases separated the two germline ends. CDR3 bases: TGTGCCAGCAGCTTAGTCGACTTCGCCCATACGCAGTATTTT. It encodes CASSLVDFAHTQYF.

CDR3 bases: TGTGCCATCACCTCGGGACAGTCTAATGAGCAGTTCTTC. It specifies CAITSGQSNEQFF. The chain uses TRBV10-3 and TRBJ2-1, with 7 bases fitting TRBD1. V was pared by 7 bases and J by 7 bases, with 7 bases of the junction left unmatched. The CDR3 spans 13 residues. Germline V gene data show CDR1 as ENHRY and CDR2 as SYGVKD.

The chain combines TRBV6-2 or TRBV6-3 with TRBJ2-1; D remains unclear. The germline V gene encodes CDR1 MNHEY and CDR2 SVGEGT. V lost 5 bases and J 8 bases, leaving 7 bases between the germline ends. CDR3 length: 11 amino acids. CDR3 DNA: TGTGCCAGCAGTGGGTTCGATGAGCAGTTCTTC. Amino acids: CASSGFDEQFF.

The chain joins TRBV19 to TRBJ2-7; TRBD2 is a possible D gene (5 bases). V was trimmed by 10 bases and J by 0 bases, leaving 16 bases between them. The CDR3 covers 14 residues. The germline V gene encodes CDR1 LNHDA and CDR2 SQIVND (reference sequence). The CDR3: CATQAAASSYEQYF. The CDR3 DNA sequence: TGTGCCACCCAAGCGGCAGCGAGCTCCTACGAGCAGTACTTC.

J is TRBJ2-2 and V is TRBV4-2, with D possibly being TRBD1 or TRBD2 (6 bases each). The CDR3 totals 16 residues. Germline CDR1 LGHNA, CDR2 YNFKEQ. V lost 1 base to trimming and J lost 0 bases, with 9 bases between them. DNA for the CDR3: TGTGCCAGCAGCCAAGTGGGGGGCTCGAACACCGGGGAGCTGTTTTTT. It encodes CASSQVGGSNTGELFF.

V usage is TRBV7-3 and J usage is TRBJ2-6; no reliable D call. V was cut by 3 bases and J by 2 bases, with 8 bases left in between. This CDR3 contains 15 residues. Germline V gene sequence: CDR1 SGHTA, CDR2 FQGTGA. Written as DNA, the CDR3 is TGTGCCAGCAGCTTTGACATAACTGGGGCCAACGTCCTGACTTTC. Amino acids: CASSFDITGANVLTF.

The CDR3 region is CASSPGLALGEQYF. The CDR3 DNA follows: TGCGCCAGCAGCCCGGGACTAGCATTGGGCGAGCAGTACTTC. This rearrangement joins TRBV5-1 to TRBJ2-7; 9 bases align to TRBD2. The germline gives CDR1 SGHRS, CDR2 YFSETQ. This CDR3 is 14 amino acids long. V lost 4 bases, J lost 6 bases, and 8 bases stayed unmatched. Based on the CDR3 plus reference TRBV5-1 and TRBJ2-7, the full variable domain is KAGVTQTPRYLIKTRGQQVTLSCSPISGHRSVSWYQQTPGQGLQFLFEYFSETQRNKGNFPGRFSGRQFSNSRSEMNVSTLELGDSALYLCASSPGLALGEQYFGPGTRLTVT.

Many counts were recorded for this clonotype. The gene calls are TRBV29-1 and TRBJ2-7, with 9 nucleotides matching TRBD2. The CDR3 is 13 residues long. Germline V gene sequence: CDR1 SQVTM, CDR2 ANQGSEA. V shed 2 bases, J shed 4 bases, and the junction held 3 bases outside the gene matches. The CDR3 spells CSVELSGRYEQYF. DNA for the CDR3: TGCAGCGTTGAACTCAGCGGGAGGTACGAGCAGTACTTC.